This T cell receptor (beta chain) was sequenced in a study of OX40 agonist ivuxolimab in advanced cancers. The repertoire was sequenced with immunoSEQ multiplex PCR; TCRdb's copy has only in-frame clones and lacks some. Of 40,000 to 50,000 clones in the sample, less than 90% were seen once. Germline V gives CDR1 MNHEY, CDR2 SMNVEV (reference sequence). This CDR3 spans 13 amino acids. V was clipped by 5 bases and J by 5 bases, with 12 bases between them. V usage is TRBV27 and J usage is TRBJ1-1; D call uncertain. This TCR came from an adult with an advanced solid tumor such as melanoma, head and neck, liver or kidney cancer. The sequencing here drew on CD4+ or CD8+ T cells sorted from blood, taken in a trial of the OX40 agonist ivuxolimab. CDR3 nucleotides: TGTGCCAGCAGTCGTCCATTGGGAACTGAAGCTTTCTTT. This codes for CASSRPLGTEAFF.